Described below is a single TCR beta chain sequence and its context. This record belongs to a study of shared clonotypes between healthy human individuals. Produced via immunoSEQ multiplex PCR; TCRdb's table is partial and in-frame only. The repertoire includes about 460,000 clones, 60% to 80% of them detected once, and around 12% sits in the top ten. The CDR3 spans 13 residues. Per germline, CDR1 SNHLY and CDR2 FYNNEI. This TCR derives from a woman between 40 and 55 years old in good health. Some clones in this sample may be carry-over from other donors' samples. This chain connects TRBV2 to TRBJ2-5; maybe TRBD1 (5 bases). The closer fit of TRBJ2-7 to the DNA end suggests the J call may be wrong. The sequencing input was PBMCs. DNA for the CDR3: TGTGCCAGCAGTGCGACAGCGACCTACGAGCAGTACTTC. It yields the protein CASSATATYEQYF.